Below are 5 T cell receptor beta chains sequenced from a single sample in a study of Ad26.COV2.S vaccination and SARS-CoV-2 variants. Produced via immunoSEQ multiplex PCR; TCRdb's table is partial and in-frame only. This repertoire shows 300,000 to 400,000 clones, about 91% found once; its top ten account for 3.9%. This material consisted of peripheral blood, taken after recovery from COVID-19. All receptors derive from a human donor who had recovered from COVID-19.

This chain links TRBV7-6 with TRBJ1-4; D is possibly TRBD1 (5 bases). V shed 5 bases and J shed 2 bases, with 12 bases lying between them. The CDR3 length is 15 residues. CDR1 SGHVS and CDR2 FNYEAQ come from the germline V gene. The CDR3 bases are TGTGCCAGCAGCCCTAGCGGGGCGACTAATGAAAAACTGTTTTTT. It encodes CASSPSGATNEKLFF.

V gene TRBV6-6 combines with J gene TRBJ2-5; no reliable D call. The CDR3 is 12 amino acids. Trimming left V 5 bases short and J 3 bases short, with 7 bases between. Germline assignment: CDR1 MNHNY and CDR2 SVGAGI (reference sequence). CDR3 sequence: CASSAHKETQYF. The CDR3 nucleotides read TGTGCCAGCAGTGCCCACAAAGAGACCCAGTACTTC.

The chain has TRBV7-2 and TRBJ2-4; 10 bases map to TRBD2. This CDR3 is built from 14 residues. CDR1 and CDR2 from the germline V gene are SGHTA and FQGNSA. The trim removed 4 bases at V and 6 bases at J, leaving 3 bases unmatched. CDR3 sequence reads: CASSSLAGVNIQYF. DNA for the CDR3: TGTGCCAGCAGCTCCCTAGCGGGGGTAAACATTCAGTACTTC. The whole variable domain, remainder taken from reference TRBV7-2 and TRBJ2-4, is GAGVSQSPSNKVTEKGKDVELRCDPISGHTALYWYRQSLGQGLEFLIYFQGNSAPDKSGLPSDRFSAERTGGSVSTLTIQRTQQEDSAVYLCASSSLAGVNIQYFGAGTRLSVL.

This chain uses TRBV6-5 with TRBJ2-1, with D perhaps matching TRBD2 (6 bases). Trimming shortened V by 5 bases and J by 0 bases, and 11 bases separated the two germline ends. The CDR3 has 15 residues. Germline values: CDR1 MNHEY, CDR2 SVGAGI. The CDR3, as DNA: TGTGCCAGCAGTAACTACGGGAGCTCCTACAATGAGCAGTTCTTC. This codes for CASSNYGSSYNEQFF.

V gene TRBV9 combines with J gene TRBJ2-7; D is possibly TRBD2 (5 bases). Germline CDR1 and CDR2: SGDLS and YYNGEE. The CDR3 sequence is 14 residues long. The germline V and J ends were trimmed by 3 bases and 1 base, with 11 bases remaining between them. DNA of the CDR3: TGTGCCAGCAGCGAGGGAGTAGAGTCCTACGAGCAGTACTTC. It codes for CASSEGVESYEQYF.